This T cell receptor (beta chain) was sequenced during a study of CD8+CD57+ T cells in acquired aplastic anemia. This clonotype was counted ten times or more. Profiles of TCR beta VDJ and CDR3 were generated from a genomic DNA template. Using its own MiXCR run on the reads, TCRdb lists one record per CDR3 protein. This sample yields some 120,000 distinct CDR3 sequences, of which 48% are seen a single time; about 2.3% belongs to the top ten. V shed 0 bases, J shed 4 bases, and the junction held 4 bases outside the gene matches. The CDR3 is 15 amino acids. The germline V gene encodes CDR1 SGDLS and CDR2 YYNGEE.

This chain connects TRBV9 to TRBJ2-5; TRBD2 aligns across 9 bases. The TCR sequence derives from a human donor in good health, serving as a control. The specimen was sorted CD4+, CD8+, or CD8+CD57+ T cells (not recorded which) from PBMCs. CDR3 sequence: CASSVAAGGLETQYF. CDR3 nucleotide sequence: TGTGCCAGCAGCGTAGCGGCGGGGGGGCTAGAGACCCAGTACTTC.